A single sample gave rise to the 3 T cell receptor beta chains below, sequenced in a study of blood T cell repertoires in COVID-19. Measured with immunoSEQ multiplex PCR; TCRdb has only the in-frame clones, and not every one. This sample has approximately 180,000 clones, with roughly 87% found just once. The sample consisted of PBMCs or T cells enriched from blood (not recorded which). These receptors came from a woman aged 40-49 years with acute COVID-19.

As concerns this clone: Different DNA sequences within this sample yield the same CDR3. The gene calls are TRBV7-2 and TRBJ1-1; D call uncertain. The CDR3 spans 13 residues. Germline V lookup: CDR1 SGHTA, CDR2 FQGNSA. V was pared by 2 bases and J by 4 bases, with 8 bases between. CDR3 DNA: TGTGCCAGCAGCTTAAGGCGAGGCACTGAAGCTTTCTTT. It specifies CASSLRRGTEAFF.

This clone was seen a few times. This chain connects TRBV9 to TRBJ2-2, with 7 bases lining up with TRBD2. V gave up 0 bases and J gave up 3 bases; unmatched junction bases: 8. Germline CDR1 and CDR2: SGDLS and YYNGEE. CDR3 length equals 17 residues. CDR3 DNA sequence: TGTGCCAGCAGCGTAGGGGAGCCGGGAGGTGACACCGGGGAGCTGTTTTTT. This sequence encodes CASSVGEPGGDTGELFF. Using reference TRBV9 and TRBJ2-2 for the parts outside the CDR3, the full variable domain is DSGVTQTPKHLITATGQRVTLRCSPRSGDLSVYWYQQSLDQGLQFLIQYYNGEERAKGNILERFSAQQFPDLHSELNLSSLELGDSALYFCASSVGEPGGDTGELFFGEGSRLTVL.

The chain combines TRBV5-6 with TRBJ2-3; D remains ambiguous. V was pared by 4 bases and J by 2 bases, with 14 bases between. Germline V lookup: CDR1 SGHDT, CDR2 YYEEEE. The CDR3 sequence is 15 residues long. CDR3 nucleotide sequence: TGTGCCAGCAGCGAATTAGCCGGAGCCACAGATACGCAGTATTTT. Its translation: CASSELAGATDTQYF.